Described below is a single T cell receptor (beta chain) sequence and its context. This sample is part of a study of cytomegalovirus exposure and HLA in healthy donors. The data were produced by immunoSEQ multiplex PCR, yet TCRdb's version contains in-frame clones alone and is incomplete. Among more than 20,000 clones, around 97% were seen once, and the ten largest hold 8.5% to 10%. This CDR3 is built from 17 residues. Deletions cut 0 bases from V and 4 bases from J, with 18 bases between. Germline values: CDR1 LGHNA, CDR2 YSLEER. This TCR came from a man aged 25-45 years in good health and CMV-seropositive. The sequencing sample was made of PBMCs. J is TRBJ1-2 and V is TRBV4-3, with D hard to call. The CDR3 DNA reads TGCGCCAGCAGCCAAGATGACTCCGTCGCTCTGGGCTATGGCTACACCTTC. It codes for CASSQDDSVALGYGYTF.